This T cell receptor (beta chain) is from a study of blood T cell repertoires in COVID-19. Germline-derived CDR1 and CDR2 are SGHTA and FQGNSA. Trimming cost V 5 bases and J 5 bases, with 25 bases left between them. CDR3 length equals 17 residues. Authors' processing steps: Estimates of nucleated cell counts were drawn from the amplification of reference gene primers. The data were produced by immunoSEQ multiplex PCR, yet TCRdb's version contains in-frame clones alone and is incomplete. The V and J calls and clone size were taken over from that table, and D and trimming were inferred from the DNA. The sample shows under 250,000 clones, 92% of them seen only once. The Seattle site enrolled patients during active infection and followed them longitudinally. This clone was counted a few times.

The material sequenced was peripheral blood. The clonotype was recovered from a man between 60 and 70 years old with COVID-19, enrolled during active disease. The genes are TRBV7-2 and TRBJ2-7; D is possibly TRBD2 (6 bases). CDR3 bases: TGTGCCAGCAGCCCCCTGGTCCGTCCCGGGACTGGGGACGAGCAGTACTTC. This sequence encodes CASSPLVRPGTGDEQYF.